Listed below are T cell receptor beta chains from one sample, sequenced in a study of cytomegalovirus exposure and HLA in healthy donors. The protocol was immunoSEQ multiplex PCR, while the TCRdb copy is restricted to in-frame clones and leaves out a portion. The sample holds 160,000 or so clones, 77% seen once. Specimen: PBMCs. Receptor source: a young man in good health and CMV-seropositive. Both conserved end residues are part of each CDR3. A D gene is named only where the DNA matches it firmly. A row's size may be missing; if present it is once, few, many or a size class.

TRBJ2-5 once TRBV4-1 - CASSQGSQETQYF TGCGCCAGCAGCCAAGGCAGCCAAGAGACCCAGTACTTC
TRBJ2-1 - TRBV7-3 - CASSLTRGSYNEQFF TGTGCCAGCAGCTTAACTAGGGGCTCCTACAATGAGCAGTTCTTC
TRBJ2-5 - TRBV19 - CASSDRDTQRHF TGTGCCAGTAGTGACCGGGACACCCAACGGCACTTC
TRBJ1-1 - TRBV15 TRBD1 CATSHDRGRTEAFF TGTGCCACCAGCCATGACAGGGGTAGGACTGAAGCTTTCTTT
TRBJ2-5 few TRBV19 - CASSSTGSRETQYF TGTGCCAGTAGTAGTACAGGGAGCCGAGAGACCCAGTACTTC
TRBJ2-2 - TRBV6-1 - CASTVGVGELFF TGTGCCAGCACTGTAGGGGTCGGGGAGCTGTTTTTT
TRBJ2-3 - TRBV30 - CAWAVFRTDTQYF TGTGCCTGGGCGGTGTTCCGCACAGATACGCAGTATTTT
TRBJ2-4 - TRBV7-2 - CAIGRGKTAKNIQYF TGTGCCATAGGGCGGGGCAAGACAGCCAAAAACATTCAGTACTTC
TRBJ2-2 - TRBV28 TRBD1 CASVPGQVNTGELFF TGTGCCAGCGTTCCGGGACAGGTGAACACCGGGGAGCTGTTTTTT
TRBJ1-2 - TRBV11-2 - CASSLSLSYGYTF TGTGCCAGCAGCTTATCGCTATCCTATGGCTACACCTTC
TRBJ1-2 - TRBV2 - CASSPLQGDGYTF TGTGCCAGCAGCCCCCTGCAGGGCGATGGCTACACCTTC
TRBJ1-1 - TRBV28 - CASTAAVAGDTEAFF TGTGCCAGCACCGCCGCCGTGGCGGGGGACACTGAAGCTTTCTTT
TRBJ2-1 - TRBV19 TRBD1 CASSISSWGTGINEQFF TGTGCCAGTAGTATATCAAGCTGGGGGACAGGGATCAATGAGCAGTTCTTC
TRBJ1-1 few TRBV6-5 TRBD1 CASTSQGAENTEAFF TGTGCCAGCACCTCACAGGGGGCAGAGAACACTGAAGCTTTCTTT
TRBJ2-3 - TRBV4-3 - CASSQDKGQHPDTQYF TGCGCCAGCAGCCAAGATAAAGGACAGCACCCAGATACGCAGTATTTT
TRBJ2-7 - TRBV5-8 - CASSFGEIYEQYF TGTGCCAGCAGCTTCGGGGAAATCTACGAGCAGTACTTC
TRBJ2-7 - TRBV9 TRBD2 CASSVDGSGGAEYF TGTGCCAGCAGCGTAGATGGTAGCGGGGGGGCGGAGTACTTC
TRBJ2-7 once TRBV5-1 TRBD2 CASSLGGGGAISYEQYF TGCGCCAGCAGCTTGGGGGGCGGGGGGGCCATCTCCTACGAGCAGTACTTC
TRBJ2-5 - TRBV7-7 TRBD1 CASSLGGRGLETQYF TGTGCCAGCAGCTTAGGAGGCAGGGGGCTGGAGACCCAGTACTTC
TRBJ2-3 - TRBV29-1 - CSVEDRQGWADTQYF TGCAGCGTTGAAGATCGGCAGGGGTGGGCAGATACGCAGTATTTT
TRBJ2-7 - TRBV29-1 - CSVGRENSYEQYF TGCAGCGTTGGGCGGGAAAACTCCTACGAGCAGTACTTC
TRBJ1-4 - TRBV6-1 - CASSLGATNEKLFF TGTGCCAGCAGTCTAGGAGCTACTAATGAAAAACTGTTTTTT
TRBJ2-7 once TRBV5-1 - CASSPGGTGWLYEQYF TGCGCCAGCAGTCCTGGGGGAACAGGGTGGCTTTACGAGCAGTACTTC
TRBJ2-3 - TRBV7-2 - CASSLVGLDTQYF TGTGCCAGCAGCTTAGTTGGCTTAGATACGCAGTATTTT
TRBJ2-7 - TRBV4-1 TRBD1 CASSQDGTGTTYEQYF TGCGCCAGCAGCCAAGATGGGACAGGGACGACCTACGAGCAGTACTTC
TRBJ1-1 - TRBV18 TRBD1 CASSPRDRGKNTEAFF TGTGCCAGCTCACCACGGGACAGGGGAAAGAACACTGAAGCTTTCTTT
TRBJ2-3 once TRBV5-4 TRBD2 CASSSRTSDTQYF TGTGCCAGCAGCTCACGGACTAGTGATACGCAGTATTTT
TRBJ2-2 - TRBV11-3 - CASSEDRRTGELFF TGTGCCAGCAGCGAGGACAGACGCACCGGGGAGCTGTTTTTT
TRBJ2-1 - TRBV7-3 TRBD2 CASSPGGWAEQFF TGTGCCAGCAGCCCCGGGGGGTGGGCTGAGCAGTTCTTC
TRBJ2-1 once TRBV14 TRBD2 CASSHPISGDYNEQFF TGTGCCAGCAGCCACCCAATTAGCGGGGATTACAATGAGCAGTTCTTC
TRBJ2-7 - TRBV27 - CASSWAGSPSYEQYF TGTGCCAGCAGTTGGGCCGGGAGTCCCTCCTACGAGCAGTACTTC
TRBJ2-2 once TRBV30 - CAQNPNRVNTGELFF TGTGCCCAAAACCCGAACAGGGTAAACACCGGGGAGCTGTTTTTT
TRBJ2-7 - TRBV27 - CASSLEGLPTYEQYF TGTGCCAGCAGTTTAGAAGGACTACCGACCTACGAGCAGTACTTC
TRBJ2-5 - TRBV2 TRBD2 CASSLPGLAGDPQETQYF TGTGCCAGCAGCCTACCGGGACTAGCGGGGGACCCGCAAGAGACCCAGTACTTC
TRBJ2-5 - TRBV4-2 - CASSQTGRETQYF TGTGCCAGCAGCCAGACTGGCCGAGAGACCCAGTACTTC
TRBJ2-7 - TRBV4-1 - CASSPPVNSYEQYF TGCGCCAGCAGCCCTCCCGTAAATTCCTACGAGCAGTACTTC
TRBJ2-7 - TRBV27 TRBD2 CASSFHTSGGAYEQYF TGTGCCAGCAGCTTTCATACTAGCGGGGGGGCTTACGAGCAGTACTTC
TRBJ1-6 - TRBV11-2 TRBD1 CASSTTRTGRGSYNSPLHF TGTGCCAGCAGCACTACAAGGACAGGGCGGGGTTCCTATAATTCACCCCTCCACTTT
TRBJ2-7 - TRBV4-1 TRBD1 CASSLGQGALREQYF TGCGCCAGCAGCCTAGGACAGGGGGCTCTTAGGGAGCAGTACTTC
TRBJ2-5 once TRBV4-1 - CASSLFADQETQYF TGCGCCAGCAGCCTCTTTGCGGACCAAGAGACCCAGTACTTC
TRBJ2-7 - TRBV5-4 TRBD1 CASSRQGPLSYEQYF TGTGCCAGCAGCAGACAGGGTCCTCTTTCCTACGAGCAGTACTTC
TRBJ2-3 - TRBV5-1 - CASSSGSIDTQYF TGCGCCAGCAGCTCCGGTTCTATAGATACGCAGTATTTT
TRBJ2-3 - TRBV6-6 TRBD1 CASAPGGSTDTQYF TGTGCCAGCGCCCCAGGGGGCTCCACAGATACGCAGTATTTT
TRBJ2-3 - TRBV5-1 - CASSFGRGVGTQYF TGCGCCAGCAGCTTTGGCAGGGGGGTTGGTACGCAGTATTTT
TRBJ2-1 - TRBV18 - CASSPPELYNEQFF TGTGCCAGCTCACCACCGGAGTTATACAATGAGCAGTTCTTC
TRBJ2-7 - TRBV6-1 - CASSVKGVYEQYF TGTGCCAGCAGTGTGAAGGGAGTCTACGAGCAGTACTTC
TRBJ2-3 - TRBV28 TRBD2 CASSSRTSGGSTDTQYF TGTGCCAGCAGTTCGAGGACTAGCGGGGGGTCCACAGATACGCAGTATTTT
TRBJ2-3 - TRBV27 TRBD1 CASSWDRITDTQYF TGTGCCAGCAGTTGGGACAGAATCACAGATACGCAGTATTTT
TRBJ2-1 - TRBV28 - CASSFRGTNEQFF TGTGCCAGCAGTTTTCGGGGGACGAATGAGCAGTTCTTC
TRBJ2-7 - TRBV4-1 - CASSQSGDSYEQYF TGCGCCAGCAGCCAATCAGGGGACTCCTACGAGCAGTACTTC
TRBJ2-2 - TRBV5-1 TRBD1 CASRSGQGSGELFF TGCGCCAGCAGGTCGGGACAGGGGTCCGGGGAGCTGTTTTTT
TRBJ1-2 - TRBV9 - CASSVGTFNYGYTF TGTGCCAGCAGCGTTGGGACATTTAACTATGGCTACACCTTC
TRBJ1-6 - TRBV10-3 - CAIRGETGPHSPLHF TGTGCCATCAGAGGGGAGACAGGTCCTCATTCACCCCTCCACTTT
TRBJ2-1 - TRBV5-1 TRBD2 CASSWGLAGSSYNEQFF TGCGCCAGCAGCTGGGGACTAGCGGGTTCCTCCTACAATGAGCAGTTCTTC
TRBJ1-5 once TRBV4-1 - CASSQDQGWHQHF TGCGCCAGCAGCCAAGATCAGGGATGGCACCAGCATTTT
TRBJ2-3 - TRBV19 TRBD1 CASSIAPPGTGNYLSADTQYF TGTGCCAGTAGTATAGCCCCCCCCGGGACAGGGAATTACCTAAGCGCAGATACGCAGTATTTT
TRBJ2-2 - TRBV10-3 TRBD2 CAISSGTSGGVGTGELFF TGTGCCATCAGTTCCGGGACTAGCGGGGGGGTTGGCACCGGGGAGCTGTTTTTT
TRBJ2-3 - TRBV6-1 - CASSGAEGDTQYF TGTGCCAGCAGTGGGGCAGAAGGAGATACGCAGTATTTT
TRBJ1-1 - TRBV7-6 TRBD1 CASSLGGDRGTEAFF TGTGCCAGCAGCTTAGGGGGGGACAGGGGCACTGAAGCTTTCTTT